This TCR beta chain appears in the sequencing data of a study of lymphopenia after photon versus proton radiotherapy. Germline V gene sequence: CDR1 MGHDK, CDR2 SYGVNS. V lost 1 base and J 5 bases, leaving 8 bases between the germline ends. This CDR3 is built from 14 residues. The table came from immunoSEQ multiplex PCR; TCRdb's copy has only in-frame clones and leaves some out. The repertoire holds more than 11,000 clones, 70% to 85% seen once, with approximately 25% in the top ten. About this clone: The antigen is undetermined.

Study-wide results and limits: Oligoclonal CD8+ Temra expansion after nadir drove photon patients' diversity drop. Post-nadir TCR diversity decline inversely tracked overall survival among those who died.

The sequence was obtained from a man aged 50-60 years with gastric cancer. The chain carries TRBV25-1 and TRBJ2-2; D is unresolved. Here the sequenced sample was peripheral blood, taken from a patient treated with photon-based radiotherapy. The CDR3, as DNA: TGTGCCAGCAGTGAATCTGTGGGAACCGGGGAGCTGTTTTTT. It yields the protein CASSESVGTGELFF.